One sample yielded the 10 T cell receptor beta chains listed below, sequenced in a study of T cells in Graves' hyperthyroidism and ophthalmopathy. Amplified TCR beta CDR3 regions came from RNA transcripts. A set of HTBI primers served as the primers for a first-round RT-PCR of the TCR CDR3. TCRdb redid the calling of the multiplex PCR reads with MiXCR, one entry per CDR3 protein. The table has 40,000 to 55,000 distinct CDR3 sequences, 45% to 50% seen once. Input material: peripheral blood or thyroid tissue (not recorded which). Every receptor here comes from a woman aged 50 to 60 with Graves' hyperthyroidism.

This clonotype was seen ten or more times. This chain uses TRBV19 with TRBJ1-5; no definite D call. Germline V lookup: CDR1 LNHDA, CDR2 SQIVND (reference sequence). CDR3 size: 13 residues. The V end was cut by 7 bases, the J end by 5 bases, with 12 bases between. CDR3 sequence reads: CASKEVWDQPQHF. The CDR3 DNA follows: TGTGCCAGTAAAGAAGTGTGGGATCAGCCCCAGCATTTT.

This chain connects TRBV29-1 to TRBJ1-2, with 11 bases fitting TRBD1. This CDR3 has 12 residues. In germline, CDR1 is SQVTM, CDR2 ANQGSEA. With 7 bases clipped from V and 6 bases from J, the junction kept 4 bases outside the gene matches. The CDR3 spells CSAGTGGNGYTF. CDR3 DNA: TGCAGCGCCGGGACAGGGGGTAATGGCTACACCTTC.

This clonotype was detected many times. Written as DNA, the CDR3 is TGCGCCAGCAGCTTGGTATCTAGCCCAAGGGGAGAGCAGTACTTC. Its protein product is CASSLVSSPRGEQYF. The chain uses TRBV5-1 and TRBJ2-7; D tentatively reads TRBD1 or TRBD2 (5 bases each). From germline, CDR1 is SGHRS and CDR2 YFSETQ. Trimming pared 0 bases from V and 7 bases from J, leaving 17 bases between. The CDR3 has 15 residues.

This clonotype was counted many times. The chain has TRBV6-1 and TRBJ2-7, with 7 positions matching TRBD2. Unmatched junction bases numbered 9, after V lost 1 base and J lost 3 bases. CDR1 is MNHNS, CDR2 SASEGT, per germline. The CDR3 contains 16 residues. The CDR3 is CASSEGAGSGYYEQYF. DNA of the CDR3: TGTGCCAGCAGTGAAGGGGCGGGTAGCGGGTACTACGAGCAGTACTTC.

This clonotype occurred many times. The chain carries TRBV24-1 and TRBJ1-5; 8 nucleotides agree with TRBD1. Trimming removed 6 bases from V and 5 bases from J; junction bases left unmatched: 5. Per germline, CDR1 KGHDR and CDR2 SFDVKD. This CDR3 has 14 residues. The CDR3 spells CATSSGQGDQPQHF. The CDR3 bases are TGTGCCACCAGTAGCGGACAGGGCGATCAGCCCCAGCATTTT.

Sample share makes this clonotype medium-sized. The chain is built from TRBV7-2 and TRBJ1-2; D not certain. The CDR3 is 14 residues long. Trimming stripped 0 bases from V and 0 bases from J, with 5 bases between. CDR1 and CDR2 (germline): SGHTA, FQGNSA. The CDR3 nucleotides read TGTGCCAGCAGCTTAGCCCAGGCTAACTATGGCTACACCTTC. Its protein product is CASSLAQANYGYTF.

This clonotype appeared once. This sequence joins TRBV7-3 and TRBJ2-2; D unresolved. V shed 0 bases and J shed 5 bases, with 4 bases lying between them. Germline CDR1 and CDR2: SGHTA and FQGTGA. The CDR3 extends over 13 amino acids. The DNA of the CDR3 is TGTGCCAGCAGCTTAACAAGAACCGGGGAGCTGTTTTTT. This encodes CASSLTRTGELFF. The variable domain in full, with the rest retrieved from reference TRBV7-3 and TRBJ2-2, is GAGVSQTPSNKVTEKGKYVELRCDPISGHTALYWYRQSLGQGPEFLIYFQGTGAADDSGLPNDRFFAVRPEGSVSTLKIQRTERGDSAVYLCASSLTRTGELFFGEGSRLTVL.

This clonotype was observed at least ten times. The V and J genes are TRBV7-9 and TRBJ1-2; possible D gene TRBD1, 6 bases. From germline, CDR1 is SEHNR and CDR2 FQNEAQ (reference sequence). The CDR3 loop spans 17 amino acids. Trimming took off 0 bases at V and 4 bases at J, with 18 bases between the two ends. The CDR3 sequence is CASSLAITGFVPYGYTF. The CDR3 DNA reads as TGTGCCAGCAGCTTAGCGATCACAGGGTTTGTACCCTATGGCTACACCTTC.

In this sample, this clonotype turned up many times. CDR3 loop: CASSLGTPGNTIYF. In nucleotides, the CDR3 is TGCGCCAGCAGCCTCGGGACACCCGGAAACACCATATATTTT. The chain carries TRBV5-1 and TRBJ1-3; D might be TRBD1 (6 bases). The CDR3 covers 14 residues. Trimming cost V 4 bases and J 4 bases, with 12 bases left between them. Germline V lookup: CDR1 SGHRS, CDR2 YFSETQ.

About this clonotype: A read error may account for a junction end that differs from germline. This chain connects TRBV7-3 to TRBJ1-6, with TRBD1 matching 11 bases. This CDR3 is 17 amino acids long. CDR1 is SGHTA, CDR2 FQGTGA, per germline. The CDR3 nucleotides read TGTGCCAGCAGCCTAACCGGGACAGGGGGTTATAATTCACCCCTCCACTTT. Translating it yields CASSLTGTGGYNSPLHF. The whole variable domain, remainder taken from reference TRBV7-3 and TRBJ1-6, is GAGVSQTPSNKVTEKGKYVELRCDPISGHTALYWYRQSLGQGPEFLIYFQGTGAADDSGLPNDRFFAVRPEGSVSTLKIQRTERGDSAVYLCASSLTGTGGYNSPLHFGNGTRLTVT.